Below are 12 T cell receptor beta chains sequenced from a single sample in a study of T-cell memory formation after mild COVID-19 (dated by TCRdb to about 2021). Libraries were constructed by 5' RACE. The instrument was an Illumina NovaSeq 6000. In-frame beta chains were kept once TCRdb had trimmed the public reads at Q25 with fastp and called clones with MiXCR. All rows with the same CDR3 protein become a single entry with the most common DNA and genes. This sample comprises about 340,000 distinct CDR3 sequences, 20% to 25% of them detected only once. Roughly 23% of the sample rests with the top ten. The specimen sequenced was PBMCs or a T cell subset sorted from them (not recorded which). Receptor source: a man aged 18 to 30 who had mild COVID-19 (a few samples of this study predate the infection). The sample titles of this study are shuffled in the database, so cell type and time point are left out; the donor was told from shared clones.

This chain links TRBV15 with TRBJ2-3, with D hard to call. V dropped 1 base and J dropped 8 bases, with 10 bases sitting between them. The CDR3 is 13 residues long. Per the germline V gene, CDR1 is LNHNV and CDR2 is YYDKDF (reference sequence). This chain's CDR3 is CATSRGPLGTQYF. The CDR3 DNA reads TGTGCCACCAGCAGAGGTCCCCTTGGTACGCAGTATTTT.

The sample holds a few counts of this clonotype. The chain combines TRBV7-9 with TRBJ1-1; D gene ambiguous. The germline CDR1 and CDR2 sequences are SEHNR and FQNEAQ (reference sequence). The CDR3 totals 13 residues. Trimming cost V 1 base and J 1 base, with 4 bases left between them. CDR3 protein: CASSLETNTEAFF. CDR3 nucleotide sequence: TGTGCCAGCAGCTTAGAAACGAACACTGAAGCTTTCTTT.

This clonotype was counted at least ten times. The V and J genes are TRBV19 and TRBJ1-2; 10 bases align to TRBD1. The germline CDR1 and CDR2 sequences are LNHDA and SQIVND (reference sequence). The CDR3 is made up of 16 amino acids. The ends lost 6 bases at V and 4 bases at J; junction bases unmatched: 11. The CDR3 DNA reads TGTGCCAGTAGCCGACAGGGGGCAATTGGAAGCTATGGCTACACCTTC. Translated: CASSRQGAIGSYGYTF.

The CDR3 DNA sequence: TGTGCCGGGGCTGGAGCGGGTGCGGGAACAGATACGCAGTATTTT. It is translated as CAGAGAGAGTDTQYF. The rearrangement links TRBV28 to TRBJ2-3; tentatively, D is TRBD2 (6 bases). V was pared by 11 bases and J by 3 bases, with 21 bases between. This CDR3 spans 15 amino acids. Per the germline V gene, CDR1 is MDHEN and CDR2 is SYDVKM.

This clonotype was observed a few times. V and J are TRBV7-9 and TRBJ2-7; 9 nucleotides align to TRBD2. This CDR3 is built from 15 residues. Germline-derived CDR1 and CDR2 are SEHNR and FQNEAQ (reference sequence). V was clipped by 5 bases and J by 7 bases; unmatched bases: 12. The CDR3 DNA reads as TGTGCCAGCAGCCCAGGGGGACTAGCCGCCCAGGAGCAGTACTTC. Translating it yields CASSPGGLAAQEQYF.

This clonotype was counted once. The chain carries TRBV5-6 and TRBJ1-6; D gene ambiguous. The CDR3 is 17 residues long. Between the trimmed V and J ends, which lost 0 bases and 6 bases, there was a span of 16 bases. Germline CDR1 and CDR2: SGHDT and YYEEEE. The CDR3 spells CASSLEEGAGFNSPLHF. The DNA for the CDR3 is TGTGCCAGCAGCTTGGAGGAGGGAGCTGGGTTTAATTCACCCCTCCACTTT.

This clonotype was detected a few times. The chain is built from TRBV6-2 or TRBV6-3 and TRBJ2-7; the D gene could be TRBD1 or TRBD2 (6 bases each). Trimming shortened V by 8 bases and J by 4 bases, and 12 bases separated the two germline ends. Germline CDR1 reads MNHEY; CDR2 reads SVGEGT. The CDR3 is 12 amino acids. The CDR3 loop is CASPGAVYEQYV. CDR3 sequence (DNA): TGTGCCAGCCCGGGGGCGGTATACGAGCAGTACGTC.

V and J are TRBV7-9 and TRBJ2-1, with D hard to call. The V gene's germline CDR1 is SEHNR and CDR2 FQNEAQ (reference sequence). Trimming shortened V by 5 bases and J by 4 bases, and 18 bases separated the two germline ends. This CDR3 is built from 16 residues. The DNA for the CDR3 is TGTGCCAGCAGCCCCAGGCGCCACGAACCTTACAATGAGCAGTTCTTC. Translation: CASSPRRHEPYNEQFF.

This chain links TRBV27 with TRBJ1-6; weak D call: TRBD1 (6 bases). V was clipped by 5 bases and J by 7 bases, with 15 bases between them. CDR3 length: 15 residues. Germline V lookup: CDR1 MNHEY, CDR2 SMNVEV (reference sequence). The CDR3 loop is CASSVSAGENSPLHF. The CDR3 DNA reads TGTGCCAGCAGTGTGTCGGCAGGGGAAAATTCACCCCTCCACTTT.

This clonotype was picked up a small number of times. The rearrangement uses TRBV6-6 and TRBJ1-5; perhaps TRBD1 as D (6 bases). The ends were cut back, 0 bases at V and 6 bases at J, with 9 bases in the middle. CDR1 is MNHNY, CDR2 SVGAGI, per germline (reference sequence). The CDR3 spans 14 residues. The CDR3 is CASSYSQGRQPQHF. The CDR3 DNA is TGTGCCAGCAGTTACTCCCAGGGGCGTCAGCCCCAGCATTTT.

V is TRBV6-1 and J is TRBJ2-1, with 10 bases fitting TRBD1. V shed 0 bases, J shed 9 bases, and the junction held 2 bases outside the gene matches. The germline gives CDR1 MNHNS, CDR2 SASEGT. The CDR3 sequence is 14 residues long. The CDR3 DNA is TGTGCCAGCAGTGAAGCGGGACAGGGGCTTGAGCAGTTCTTC. Protein sequence: CASSEAGQGLEQFF.

The chain has TRBV5-1 and TRBJ1-2; possibly TRBD1 for D (5 bases). Trimming pared 1 base from V and 5 bases from J, leaving 12 bases between. The CDR3 covers 14 residues. Looked up from germline, CDR1 is SGHRS and CDR2 is YFSETQ. CDR3 nucleotide sequence: TGCGCCAGCAGCTTGCAGGCTGGGGGATATGGCTACACCTTC. Its protein is CASSLQAGGYGYTF.